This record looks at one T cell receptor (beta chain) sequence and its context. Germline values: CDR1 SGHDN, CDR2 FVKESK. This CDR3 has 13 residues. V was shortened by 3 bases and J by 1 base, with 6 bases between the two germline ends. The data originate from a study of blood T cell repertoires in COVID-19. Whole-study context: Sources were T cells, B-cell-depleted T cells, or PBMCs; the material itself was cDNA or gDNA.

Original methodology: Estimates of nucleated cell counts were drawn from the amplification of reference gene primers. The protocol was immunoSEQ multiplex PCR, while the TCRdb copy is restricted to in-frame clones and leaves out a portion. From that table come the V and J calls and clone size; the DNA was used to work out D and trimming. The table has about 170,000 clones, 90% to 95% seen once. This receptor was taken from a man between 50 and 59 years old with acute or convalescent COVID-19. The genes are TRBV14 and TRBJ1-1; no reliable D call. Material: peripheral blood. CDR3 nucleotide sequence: TGTGCCAGCAGCCAGTACAGGAACACTGAAGCTTTCTTT. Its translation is CASSQYRNTEAFF.